This T cell receptor (beta chain) is drawn from a study of cytomegalovirus exposure and HLA in healthy donors. This CDR3 has 10 amino acids. CDR1 and CDR2 (germline): MNHNS, SASEGT. In the PCR, 60 Vbeta and 13 Jbeta primers were used. Profiled with immunoSEQ multiplex PCR; TCRdb holds only in-frame clones, not every one. Counted here are 100,000 to 150,000 clones, 82% occurring once; the ten biggest clones make up roughly 1.5%. The chain recombines TRBV6-1 with TRBJ2-5, with D unresolved. With the DNA end fitting TRBJ2-7 better, the J assignment may be wrong. The sequence came from a woman between 18 and 29 years old in good health and CMV-seronegative. Sequenced sample: PBMCs. The CDR3 nucleotides are TGTGCCAGCAGCAATTACGAGCAGTACTTC. As protein: CASSNYEQYF.